This entry features one TCR beta chain sequence. This entry is derived from a study of CD8 T cells in Susac syndrome. Study overall: Active disease was present in more than 5 of the sequenced Susac syndrome patients, whereas under 10 of them were in remission.

Looked up from germline, CDR1 is SGHTA and CDR2 is FQGTGA. The CDR3 covers 14 residues. V shed 2 bases and J 7 bases; nucleotides not matched to a gene: 3. Reverse transcription used roughly 0.5 to 1 ug RNA and random hexamers. Amplification of TCR beta CDR3 across 54 Vbeta and 13 Jbeta was performed with immunoSEQ multiplex PCR. MiXCR, run by TCRdb on the immunoSEQ multiplex PCR reads, gives a single entry per CDR3 protein. This sample has approximately 260,000 distinct CDR3 sequences; 90% to 97% occur once, and the top ten carry 0.1%. In Susac syndrome patients, recently defined diagnostic criteria for definite or probable disease were met. The authors negatively isolated CD8+ and CD4+ T cells and FACS-enriched TEMRA cells.

The sequence derives from a human donor with Susac syndrome. The sequenced sample was CD4+ T cells from PBMCs. The chain joins TRBV7-3 to TRBJ2-1; the match to TRBD1 covers 9 bases. DNA for the CDR3: TGTGCCAGCAGCTTAGGGACAGGGTTGAATGAGCAGTTCTTC. Protein product: CASSLGTGLNEQFF.